The 29 T cell receptor beta chains listed next were all sequenced from one sample in a study of blood T cell repertoires in COVID-19. The repertoire was sequenced with immunoSEQ multiplex PCR; TCRdb's copy has only in-frame clones and lacks some. This table has more than 200,000 clones, roughly 88% appearing once. The sample consisted of peripheral blood. The receptors derive from a man between 35 and 55 years old with acute or convalescent COVID-19.

The V gene is TRBV5-6, the J gene TRBJ1-4; 9 bases match TRBD1. There are 15 residues in the CDR3. Germline V gives CDR1 SGHDT, CDR2 YYEEEE. Trimming took 4 bases from V and 8 from J; bases not matched to a gene: 9. CDR3 bases: TGTGCCAGCAGCAGCACAGGGGGCACGAGCGAAAAACTGTTTTTT. Translation: CASSSTGGTSEKLFF.

This clone was recorded a few times. This chain joins TRBV4-2 and TRBJ1-2; the match to TRBD1 covers 7 bases. The germline V gene encodes CDR1 LGHNA and CDR2 YNFKEQ. The CDR3 consists of 14 residues. V shed 1 base, J shed 3 bases, and the junction held 2 bases outside the gene matches. The CDR3 loop reads CASSQVTGDYGYTF. CDR3 sequence (DNA): TGTGCCAGCAGCCAAGTAACAGGGGACTATGGCTACACCTTC.

The chain employs TRBV3-1 (or the pseudogene TRBV3-2) and TRBJ1-2; TRBD1 agrees at 7 bases. Germline V gene lookup returns CDR1 LGHDT and CDR2 YNNKEL (reference sequence). The CDR3 is 13 residues long. Losses at the gene ends were 8 bases for V and 4 bases for J; bases not matched to a gene: 7. The chain's CDR3 is CASAGGGSYGYTF. CDR3 nucleotide sequence: TGTGCCAGCGCAGGGGGAGGCTCCTATGGCTACACCTTC.

The chain employs TRBV18 and TRBJ2-3; 7 nucleotides line up with TRBD2. Germline trimming cut 3 bases from V and 2 bases from J; bases unmatched to any gene: 11. Germline lookup yields CDR1 KGHSH and CDR2 LQKENI. CDR3 length: 17 amino acids. The CDR3 DNA follows: TGTGCCAGCTCACCTCTAGCGGACCCGAGATACACAGATACGCAGTATTTT. This sequence encodes CASSPLADPRYTDTQYF. The variable domain in full, completed from reference TRBV18 and TRBJ2-3, reads NAGVMQNPRHLVRRRGQEARLRCSPMKGHSHVYWYRQLPEEGLKFMVYLQKENIIDESGMPKERFSAEFPKEGPSILRIQQVVRGDSAAYFCASSPLADPRYTDTQYFGPGTRLTVL.

The chain uses TRBV6-1 and TRBJ2-7; TRBD2 agrees at 7 bases. Germline V gene sequence: CDR1 MNHNS, CDR2 SASEGT. J lost 2 bases, V lost 2 bases, and 9 bases had no gene match. CDR3 size: 16 residues. The chain's CDR3 is CASSEWVAGGTYEQYF. Here the CDR3 DNA reads TGTGCCAGCAGTGAATGGGTAGCGGGTGGGACCTACGAGCAGTACTTC.

The chain couples TRBV9 to TRBJ2-5, with 12 nucleotides matching TRBD2. From germline, CDR1 is SGDLS and CDR2 YYNGEE. V was clipped by 3 bases and J by 5 bases; unmatched bases: 5. The CDR3 runs to 15 residues. The CDR3 protein is CASSGLAGEGETQYF. The CDR3 DNA reads TGTGCCAGCAGCGGACTAGCGGGAGAGGGGGAGACCCAGTACTTC.

The gene calls are TRBV5-8 and TRBJ2-7; 8 bases match TRBD1. The trim removed 0 bases at V and 7 bases at J, leaving 12 bases unmatched. The CDR3 covers 16 residues. Germline V CDR1 and CDR2: SGHTS, YDEGEE. The CDR3 bases are TGTGCCAGCAGCTTGGGAGGGACAGGACGCCGTGGAGAGCAGTACTTC. This sequence encodes CASSLGGTGRRGEQYF.

The rearrangement uses TRBV6-6 and TRBJ2-5, with D possibly being TRBD1 (5 bases). V dropped 10 bases and J dropped 1 base, with 13 bases sitting between them. The CDR3 sequence is 13 residues long. Germline-derived CDR1 and CDR2 are MNHNY and SVGAGI (reference sequence). CDR3 bases: TGTGCCATTTCAGGGTCCCTCCAAGAGACCCAGTACTTC. Protein product: CAISGSLQETQYF.

This chain connects TRBV10-3 to TRBJ1-1; D is perhaps TRBD1 (6 bases). V shed 5 bases and J shed 3 bases, with 13 bases lying between them. Germline CDR1 is ENHRY and CDR2 is SYGVKD. CDR3 length: 14 amino acids. CDR3 residues: CAISSGGHDTEAFF. In nucleotides, the CDR3 is TGTGCCATCAGTTCGGGGGGCCACGACACTGAAGCTTTCTTT.

The chain links TRBV4-2 to TRBJ2-4, with 9 bases aligning to TRBD2. After removal of 1 base from V and 5 bases from J, the junction contained 0 bases not matched to a gene. Germline CDR1 is LGHNA and CDR2 is YNFKEQ. The CDR3 contains 14 residues. For the CDR3, the DNA is TGTGCCAGCAGCCAAGGACTAGCGGAAAACATTCAGTACTTC. It yields the protein CASSQGLAENIQYF.

V usage is TRBV29-1 and J usage is TRBJ1-1; 8 bases line up with TRBD1. The CDR3 is 14 amino acids. The V and J ends lost 5 bases and 1 base, in that order; junction bases with no gene match: 6. The germline gives CDR1 SQVTM, CDR2 ANQGSEA. In DNA form, the CDR3 reads TGCAGCGTTTACCCGGGACAGGAGAACACTGAAGCTTTCTTT. Translating it yields CSVYPGQENTEAFF.

The J gene is TRBJ2-1, the V gene TRBV7-3, with D possibly matching TRBD2 (5 bases). The V gene lost 0 bases and the J gene lost 2 bases, with 8 bases spanning the gap. CDR3 length equals 15 residues. From germline, CDR1 is SGHTA and CDR2 FQGTGA. The CDR3 loop is CASSLTGNAYNEQFF. CDR3 nucleotide sequence: TGTGCCAGCAGCTTAACCGGGAACGCCTACAATGAGCAGTTCTTC.

This CDR3 is CSVSPYNEQFF. CDR3 nucleotide sequence: TGCAGCGTTTCCCCTTACAATGAGCAGTTCTTC. The V gene is TRBV29-1, the J gene TRBJ2-1; D is ambiguous. This CDR3 is built from 11 residues. Germline CDR1 and CDR2: SQVTM and ANQGSEA. Trimming removed 5 bases from V and 4 bases from J, with 6 bases in between.

V is TRBV4-1 and J is TRBJ1-5, with 8 bases aligning to TRBD1. V lost 5 bases and J lost 7; bases outside the gene matches: 7. CDR1 and CDR2 from the germline V gene are MGHRA and YSYEKL. This CDR3 has 14 amino acids. CDR3 coding DNA: TGCGCCAGCAGCGAGACAGGGGCTGAGCAGCCCCAGCATTTT. Encoded protein: CASSETGAEQPQHF.

The rearrangement links TRBV5-1 to TRBJ2-6; a weak D match, TRBD2 (6 bases). Trimming stripped 3 bases from V and 4 bases from J, with 8 bases between. The CDR3 is 14 residues long. Germline loops: CDR1 SGHRS, CDR2 YFSETQ. CDR3 in DNA: TGCGCCAGCAGCTGGGGGGTCGGGGCCAACGTCCTGACTTTC. Translating it yields CASSWGVGANVLTF.

The chain links TRBV20-1 to TRBJ2-7; 10 bases fit TRBD2. Trimming took 3 bases from V and 3 from J; bases not matched to a gene: 8. CDR3 length: 15 amino acids. Germline loops: CDR1 DFQATT, CDR2 SNEGSKA (reference sequence). The CDR3 loop is CSASIGGLADYEQYF. CDR3 bases: TGCAGTGCTAGTATTGGCGGACTAGCGGACTACGAGCAGTACTTC.

V is TRBV20-1 and J is TRBJ1-3, with no clear D. The CDR3 contains 11 residues. In germline, CDR1 is DFQATT, CDR2 SNEGSKA (reference sequence). Trimming pared 6 bases from V and 4 bases from J, leaving 7 bases between. CDR3 sequence reads: CSADSGNTIYF. As DNA, the CDR3 is TGCAGTGCCGACTCCGGAAACACCATATATTTT.

This chain connects TRBV6-5 to TRBJ1-5; 9 bases map to TRBD1. Losses at the gene ends were 6 bases for V and 2 bases for J; bases not matched to a gene: 5. Germline V lookup: CDR1 MNHEY, CDR2 SVGAGI. The CDR3 runs to 15 residues. DNA of the CDR3: TGTGCCAGCAGAAAAACAGGGGGCGGCAATCAGCCCCAGCATTTT. Its protein product is CASRKTGGGNQPQHF.

V is TRBV6-4 and J is TRBJ2-3; 12 nucleotides match TRBD2. The CDR3 has 15 amino acids. V trimming: 5 bases; J trimming: 4 bases; junction bases outside the gene matches: 4. The germline gives CDR1 MRHNA, CDR2 SNTAGT. CDR3 amino acids: CASSRTSGMSDTQYF. The CDR3 DNA reads as TGTGCCAGCAGTCGGACTAGCGGGATGTCAGATACGCAGTATTTT.

The J gene is TRBJ1-5, the V gene TRBV19, with 7 bases fitting TRBD1. The CDR3 is 15 residues long. The junction had 7 bases not matched to a gene; V was cut back by 4 bases and J by 4 bases. Per germline, CDR1 LNHDA and CDR2 SQIVND (reference sequence). CDR3 DNA sequence: TGTGCCAGTAGTACCCGGGGGACAGCAAATCAGCCCCAGCATTTT. It codes for CASSTRGTANQPQHF.

The chain joins TRBV5-1 to TRBJ1-1; 10 nucleotides agree with TRBD1. The germline V gene encodes CDR1 SGHRS and CDR2 YFSETQ. The J segment lost 5 bases and the V segment lost 8 bases, leaving 9 bases of the junction unmatched. The CDR3 has 14 amino acids. CDR3 protein: CASSTDRGQTEAFF. CDR3 in DNA: TGCGCCAGTTCTACCGACAGGGGGCAAACTGAAGCTTTCTTT.

The chain recombines TRBV5-5 with TRBJ1-1; 9 bases are a match to TRBD1. With 4 bases clipped from V and 5 bases from J, the junction kept 12 bases outside the gene matches. The length of the CDR3 is 16 residues. Germline assignment: CDR1 SGHKS and CDR2 YYEKEE (reference sequence). CDR3 protein: CASSQLQGARVTEAFF. In DNA, the CDR3 is TGTGCCAGCAGCCAACTACAGGGGGCTCGGGTTACTGAAGCTTTCTTT.

This clone came up once. The chain links TRBV12-5 to TRBJ1-3; 10 positions match TRBD1. Germline V CDR1 and CDR2: LGHNT, FRNRAP. Trimming took 5 bases from V and 4 from J; bases not matched to a gene: 8. The length of the CDR3 is 16 residues. The CDR3 is CASGQLDRGPGNTIYF. The CDR3 nucleotides are TGTGCTAGTGGTCAACTAGACAGGGGGCCCGGAAACACCATATATTTT. Looking up the rest from reference TRBV12-5 and TRBJ1-3 gives the full variable domain: DARVTQTPRHKVTEMGQEVTMRCQPILGHNTVFWYRQTMMQGLELLAYFRNRAPLDDSGMPKDRFSAEMPDATLATLKIQPSEPRDSAVYFCASGQLDRGPGNTIYFGEGSWLTVV.

The DNA for the CDR3 is TGTGCCAGTAAGACAGGAGCCGGCGAGCAGTACTTC. Its translation is CASKTGAGEQYF. The V gene is TRBV7-2, the J gene TRBJ2-7, with TRBD1 as a possible D gene (6 bases). CDR3 length: 12 residues. Germline assignment: CDR1 SGHTA and CDR2 FQGNSA. V was trimmed by 9 bases and J by 6 bases, leaving 15 bases between them.

The chain combines TRBV9 with TRBJ2-1, with D perhaps TRBD2 (6 bases). The CDR3 is 15 residues long. The V gene's germline CDR1 is SGDLS and CDR2 YYNGEE. Deletions cut 0 bases from V and 8 bases from J, with 15 bases between. The CDR3 reads CASSVAEGGLDEQFF. As DNA, the CDR3 is TGTGCCAGCAGCGTAGCGGAGGGAGGACTGGATGAGCAGTTCTTC. Drawing the rest from reference TRBV9 and TRBJ2-1, the complete variable domain is DSGVTQTPKHLITATGQRVTLRCSPRSGDLSVYWYQQSLDQGLQFLIQYYNGEERAKGNILERFSAQQFPDLHSELNLSSLELGDSALYFCASSVAEGGLDEQFFGPGTRLTVL.

V is TRBV30 and J is TRBJ2-6; the D gene is possibly TRBD1 (5 bases). V was cut by 0 bases and J by 3 bases, with 6 bases left in between. The CDR3 spans 14 residues. Germline V gene lookup returns CDR1 GTSNPN and CDR2 SVGIG (reference sequence). The CDR3 DNA is TGTGCCTGGAGTGTAGGGGATGGGGCCAACGTCCTGACTTTC. It codes for CAWSVGDGANVLTF.

This clone was picked up a small number of times. The genes are TRBV9 and TRBJ2-1; 8 bases are a match to TRBD2. V lost 2 bases and J lost 0; bases outside the gene matches: 4. The CDR3 spans 16 residues. The germline V gene encodes CDR1 SGDLS and CDR2 YYNGEE. CDR3 amino acids: CASSVTSESSYNEQFF. Here the CDR3 DNA reads TGTGCCAGCAGCGTGACTAGCGAGAGCTCCTACAATGAGCAGTTCTTC.

The chain is built from TRBV19 and TRBJ1-3; no reliable D call. Germline V gene lookup returns CDR1 LNHDA and CDR2 SQIVND (reference sequence). This CDR3 region has 16 residues. Trimming left V 5 bases short and J 0 bases short, with 14 bases between. CDR3 in DNA: TGTGCCAGTAGTTCTGCACAACCTTTCTCTGGAAACACCATATATTTT. The encoded protein is CASSSAQPFSGNTIYF.

This chain links TRBV5-6 with TRBJ1-4; 7 bases are a match to TRBD1. J gave up 3 bases and V 4 bases, and 6 bases lay outside the gene matches. Germline CDR1 is SGHDT and CDR2 is YYEEEE. The CDR3 is made up of 15 amino acids. The CDR3 sequence is CASSLTGEPNEKLFF. The DNA of the CDR3 is TGTGCCAGCAGCCTAACAGGGGAGCCTAATGAAAAACTGTTTTTT.